Sequencing of this T cell receptor beta chain was carried out in a study of molecular identifiers for immune sequencing clone quantification. The overall study: RNA, taken in replicates from roughly 21,000 or 96,000 naive CD8 cells, was split five ways, with four sequenced.

This clonotype was observed at least ten times. Its antigen is unidentified. Bulk TCR libraries used previously described methods and listed TCR primers. One entry per CDR3 protein results from TCRdb running MiXCR on the PCR reads. Of some 580,000 distinct CDR3 sequences listed, roughly 27% were seen once; the top ten hold about 0.81%. The V gene's germline CDR1 is MGHRA and CDR2 YSYEKL. This CDR3 has 15 residues. The germline V and J ends were trimmed by 2 bases and 0 bases, with 10 bases remaining between them. Findings and caveats of the study: For highly expanded clones, sizes could be underestimated when identical TCR molecules share a barcode. Clones above 20 RNA copies contained over 97% of effector molecules and under 1% of naive molecules.

Sequenced: naive CD8+ T cells from blood, with Jurkat cell RNA spiked in. Subset specified: FACS-sorted CD8+CD4-CCR7+CD45RA+ naive T cells. The sequence came from a human donor in good health. Some libraries in this study had Jurkat cell RNA spiked in. The rearrangement links TRBV4-1 to TRBJ1-1; D possibly corresponds to TRBD1 (6 bases). The CDR3 sequence is CASSQKDRMNTEAFF. The DNA for the CDR3 is TGCGCCAGCAGCCAAAAGGACAGAATGAACACTGAAGCTTTCTTT.